The sequence of this TCR beta chain was determined in a study of blood T cell repertoires in COVID-19. The wider study: From T cells, B-cell-depleted T cells, or PBMCs came the material, which was cDNA or gDNA.

V was cut by 4 bases and J by 0 bases, with 7 bases left in between. Germline lookup yields CDR1 LGHNA and CDR2 YNFKEQ. The CDR3 length is 15 residues. Original handling: Estimation of nucleated cell counts relied on the amplification of reference gene primers. The assay was immunoSEQ multiplex PCR, and TCRdb's table has in-frame clones only and misses some. V, J and clone size derive from that table, while D and trimming were established from the DNA sequence. The sample yields about 180,000 clones, approximately 83% seen once. This chain connects TRBV4-2 to TRBJ2-6; D is undetermined. This clonotype was obtained from a human donor in a cohort sampled during active COVID-19. Source material: peripheral blood. This CDR3 reads CASSPQDSGANVLTF. CDR3 coding DNA: TGTGCCAGCAGCCCCCAGGACTCTGGGGCCAACGTCCTGACTTTC.